The subject of this entry is one T cell receptor (beta chain). This clonotype was seen repeatedly, ten times or more. Its antigen is unknown. Nothing much larger sits one base from this clone, and base qualities are not available. The time point label of this sample denotes: persistent/refractory GD, antithyroid drugs over 5 years with positive TRAb. For both TCR sequencing and RNA sequencing, RNA was extracted from PBMCs using TRIzol. The diagnosis of Graves' disease was made according to American Thyroid Association guidelines. The patients came from an endocrinology department in Xi'an, China. Each patient gave around 9 milliliters of peripheral blood, collected in an EDTA anticoagulant tube. Ficoll Paque Plus density gradient separation was used to isolate PBMCs, and no additional T cell sorting was done. RNA quality was checked with an Agilent 2100 Bioanalyzer and agarose gel, and concentration with a NanoDrop 2000.

This entry is derived from a study of regulatory T cells in long-lasting Graves disease (dated by TCRdb to the early 2020s). In terms of the full investigation: Persistent Graves' disease was defined as persistently positive TSH receptor autoantibodies together with antithyroid drug treatment for over 5 years. This study used TCR sequencing and RNA sequencing of peripheral blood to compare persistent Graves' disease patients against newly diagnosed Graves' disease patients. The study was registered as a clinical trial and conducted in China. TCR sequencing covered around 13 persistent and roughly 20 newly diagnosed Graves' disease patients, some 35 samples in total. Antithyroid drugs had been taken for approximately 10 years on average by persistent Graves' disease patients in the clinical cohort.

Study-wide findings and limitations: Only peripheral blood was studied, because thyroid tissue, the primary lesion, was inaccessible. Only the TCR beta chain was sequenced and analyzed. Persistent patients shared more public clonotypes among themselves (roughly 2,700) than newly diagnosed patients did (more than 950). Lower TCR Shannon entropy and fewer highly expanded clones were observed in persistent Graves' disease patients than in newly diagnosed patients, which suggested clonal expansion. Persistent disease showed preferential use of TRBV28, TRBJ1-2 and TRBJ2-5, whereas newly diagnosed disease favored TRBV20-1 and TRBJ2-1. The authors acknowledged the small sample size as a limitation that may reduce accuracy.

The library was obtained by multiplex PCR. Sequenced using an Illumina HiSeq 4000. CDR3 regions were amplified by Arm-PCR with iRepertoire HTBI primers to construct TCR beta libraries. Gel purification was performed on PCR products prior to sequencing. The original pipeline was this. Across samples, around 58 TRBV and roughly 15 TRBJ segments were identified and used for gene usage analysis of CDR3 amino acid clonotypes. COPE and FqMerger were used to merge filtered high-quality paired reads into contigs. BLAST was used to align contigs to IMGT TRBV, TRBD and TRBJ reference genes, and CDR3 was defined according to IMGT. Highly expanded clones were defined as clonotypes with a frequency above 0.1%. Shannon entropy served as the measure of repertoire diversity, while the Gini coefficient captured V-J evenness. A clonotype was considered public if more than one individual shared it. TCRdb cleaned the public reads at Q25 with fastp, built clones with MiXCR and kept in-frame beta chains. Entries that share a CDR3 protein sequence are merged under the most common genes and DNA. The V and J calls were determined by TCRdb, not by the authors. This sample holds 400,000 to 500,000 distinct CDR3 sequences; roughly a fifth were observed only once. The ten largest make up roughly an eighth of the sample.

Between the V and J ends, shortened by 1 base and 12 bases respectively, the junction contains 4 bases. Spanning cysteine to phenylalanine, the CDR3 consists of 11 amino acids. Only the CDR3 region is kept as DNA, spanning 33 bases read in frame from base 1. CDR1 LGHDT and CDR2 YNNKEL are derived from the germline V gene (reference sequence). The receptor was derived from a female donor with Graves disease. Sample: peripheral blood mononuclear cells (PBMCs), taken when the disease was refractory, from a patient treated with antithyroid drugs. Recombination joined TRBV3-1 with TRBJ1-6, with the D gene too uncertain to name. The CDR3 in this case is CASSQGKPLHF. The nucleotides are TGTGCCAGCAGCCAAGGAAAACCCCTCCACTTT.